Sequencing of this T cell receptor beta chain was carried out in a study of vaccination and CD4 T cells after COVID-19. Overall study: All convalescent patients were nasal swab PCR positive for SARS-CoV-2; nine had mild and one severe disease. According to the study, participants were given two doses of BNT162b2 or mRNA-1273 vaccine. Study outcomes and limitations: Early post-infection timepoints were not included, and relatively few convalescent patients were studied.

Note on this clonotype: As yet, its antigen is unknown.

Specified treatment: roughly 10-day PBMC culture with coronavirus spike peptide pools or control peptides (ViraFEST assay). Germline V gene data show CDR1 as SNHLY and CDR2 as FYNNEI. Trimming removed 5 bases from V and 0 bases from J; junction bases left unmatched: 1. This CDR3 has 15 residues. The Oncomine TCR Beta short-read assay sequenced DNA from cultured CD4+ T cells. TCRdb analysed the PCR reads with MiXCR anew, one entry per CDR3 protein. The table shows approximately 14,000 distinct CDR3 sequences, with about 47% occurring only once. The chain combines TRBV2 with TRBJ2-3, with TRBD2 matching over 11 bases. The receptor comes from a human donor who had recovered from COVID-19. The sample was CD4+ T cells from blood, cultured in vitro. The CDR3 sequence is CASSWTSGSTDTQYF. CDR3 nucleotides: TGTGCCAGCAGTTGGACTAGCGGGAGCACAGATACGCAGTATTTT.